One and the same sample provided the 19 T cell receptor beta chains below, sequenced in a study of blood T cell repertoires in COVID-19. TCRdb's table, derived via immunoSEQ multiplex PCR, lists solely in-frame clones and lacks some. Among roughly 32,000 clones listed, roughly 88% were seen once. Material for sequencing was peripheral blood. The origin of the receptors is a man older than 75 with acute or convalescent COVID-19.

The chain carries TRBV12-3 or TRBV12-4 and TRBJ1-1; TRBD1 matches 8 bases. The CDR3 is 13 amino acids. The trim removed 4 bases at V and 6 bases at J, leaving 4 bases unmatched. DNA of the CDR3: TGTGCCAGCAGTTGGACAGGGCAGGCTGAAGCTTTCTTT. Amino acid sequence: CASSWTGQAEAFF.

The chain combines TRBV12-3 or TRBV12-4 with TRBJ1-2; D gene unclear. The V end was cut by 2 bases, the J end by 5 bases, with 6 bases between. CDR3 size: 12 residues. This CDR3 is CASSLRAYGYTF. The CDR3 nucleotides read TGTGCCAGCAGTTTAAGAGCATATGGCTACACCTTC.

The chain employs TRBV30 and TRBJ2-6, with a tentative D call TRBD1 (6 bases). The CDR3 is 12 residues long. V lost 8 bases and J 3 bases, leaving 8 bases between the germline ends. Germline CDR1 is GTSNPN and CDR2 is SVGIG (reference sequence). The CDR3 DNA follows: TGTGCCGGGGGCTTTGGGGCCAACGTCCTGACTTTC. Translating it yields CAGGFGANVLTF.

The chain has TRBV7-2 and TRBJ2-7; 7 bases agree with TRBD2. Trimming removed 5 bases from V and 5 bases from J; junction bases left unmatched: 12. The CDR3 spans 15 residues. Germline lookup yields CDR1 SGHTA and CDR2 FQGNSA. CDR3 coding DNA: TGTGCCAGCAGCCCCGGGGGGTTTCTGGTCCACGAGCAGTACTTC. It translates to CASSPGGFLVHEQYF. Filled out from reference TRBV7-2 and TRBJ2-7, the complete variable domain reads GAGVSQSPSNKVTEKGKDVELRCDPISGHTALYWYRQSLGQGLEFLIYFQGNSAPDKSGLPSDRFSAERTGGSVSTLTIQRTQQEDSAVYLCASSPGGFLVHEQYFGPGTRLTVT.

V is TRBV29-1 and J is TRBJ1-2, with D unresolved. The CDR3 spans 12 residues. Germline V gives CDR1 SQVTM, CDR2 ANQGSEA. V shed 1 base and J shed 7 bases, with 10 bases lying between them. The CDR3 region is CSVEGGGLGYTF. CDR3 bases: TGCAGCGTTGAAGGGGGAGGGCTTGGCTACACCTTC.

The chain joins TRBV6-5 to TRBJ1-3; TRBD1 matches 7 bases. CDR3 length: 14 residues. V shed 6 bases, J shed 2 bases, and the junction held 4 bases outside the gene matches. Germline CDR1 MNHEY, CDR2 SVGAGI. CDR3 nucleotides: TGTGCCAGCAGGATCGACAGGGCTGGAAACACCATATATTTT. This translates into CASRIDRAGNTIYF.

The chain recombines TRBV7-8 with TRBJ1-2; unclear D gene. V was shortened by 0 bases and J by 6 bases, with 8 bases between the two germline ends. From germline, CDR1 is SGHVS and CDR2 FQNEAQ. This CDR3 comprises 13 residues. CDR3 protein: CASSLAQEDGYTF. The CDR3 DNA follows: TGTGCCAGCAGCTTAGCTCAGGAGGATGGCTACACCTTC.

The J gene is TRBJ1-3, the V gene TRBV6-5, with D tentatively TRBD1 (6 bases). The ends were cut back, 2 bases at V and 1 base at J, with 12 bases in the middle. Per the germline V gene, CDR1 is MNHEY and CDR2 is SVGAGI. The CDR3 totals 16 residues. CDR3 residues: CASSYRGSLSGNTIYF. CDR3 coding DNA: TGTGCCAGCAGTTACAGGGGGAGTCTTTCTGGAAACACCATATATTTT.

There are a few counts of this clone. The chain recombines TRBV4-1 with TRBJ1-3, with D hard to call. Germline CDR1 reads MGHRA; CDR2 reads YSYEKL. This CDR3 has 14 residues. V lost 8 bases, J lost 0 bases, and 11 bases lay in between. CDR3 residues: CASALGGSGNTIYF. The CDR3 coding sequence is TGCGCCAGCGCCTTAGGCGGCTCTGGAAACACCATATATTTT.

The chain links TRBV6-1 to TRBJ1-2; tentative D call: TRBD1 (5 bases). The length of the CDR3 is 17 residues. Between the trimmed V and J ends, which lost 0 bases and 7 bases, there was a span of 21 bases. CDR1 is MNHNS, CDR2 SASEGT, per germline. The DNA for the CDR3 is TGTGCCAGCAGTGAAGCGTCAGGGCGGACACCAAGGGGTGGCTACACCTTC. This translates into CASSEASGRTPRGGYTF.

In its sample, this clone was seen a few times. The chain is built from TRBV18 and TRBJ1-1; D not resolved. Germline CDR1 reads KGHSH; CDR2 reads LQKENI. Trimming shortened V by 3 bases and J by 0 bases, and 8 bases separated the two germline ends. This CDR3 has 14 amino acids. The CDR3 DNA follows: TGTGCCAGCTCACCGCGACATATGAACACTGAAGCTTTCTTT. Its translation: CASSPRHMNTEAFF.

V and J are TRBV5-6 and TRBJ1-6, with TRBD1 matching 8 bases. Unmatched junction bases numbered 2, after V lost 4 bases and J lost 2 bases. Germline V gene data show CDR1 as SGHDT and CDR2 as YYEEEE. This CDR3 has 15 residues. CDR3 residues: CASSRQGPYNSPLHF. CDR3 DNA sequence: TGTGCCAGCAGCCGACAGGGGCCCTATAATTCACCCCTCCACTTT.

The rearrangement links TRBV25-1 to TRBJ1-1; D unclear. Germline loops: CDR1 MGHDK, CDR2 SYGVNS. This CDR3 is built from 13 residues. The V gene lost 7 bases and the J gene lost 5 bases, with 14 bases spanning the gap. The DNA of the CDR3 is TGTGCCAGCACCACCGGCCGGGGAACTGAAGCTTTCTTT. Its translation is CASTTGRGTEAFF. Full variable domain (remainder filled in from reference TRBV25-1 and TRBJ1-1): EADIYQTPRYLVIGTGKKITLECSQTMGHDKMYWYQQDPGMELHLIHYSYGVNSTEKGDLSSESTVSRIRTEHFPLTLESARPSHTSQYLCASTTGRGTEAFFGQGTRLTVV.

V gene TRBV9 combines with J gene TRBJ1-5; D unresolved. The V and J ends lost 0 bases and 5 bases respectively, with 12 bases between them. Germline assignment: CDR1 SGDLS and CDR2 YYNGEE. The CDR3 length is 15 residues. The CDR3 sequence is CASSVGATDDQPQHF. In DNA, the CDR3 is TGTGCCAGCAGCGTAGGAGCCACTGATGATCAGCCCCAGCATTTT.

The table lists this clone with a count of one. The rearrangement joins TRBV10-3 to TRBJ1-5; no reliable D call. Germline V gives CDR1 ENHRY, CDR2 SYGVKD. This CDR3 is built from 16 residues. V lost 3 bases and J lost 0, with 12 bases in between. The chain's CDR3 is CAISDPRSNSNQPQHF. CDR3 in DNA: TGTGCCATCAGTGACCCTAGATCTAATAGCAATCAGCCCCAGCATTTT.

CDR3 sequence reads: CAIRGGQNSPLHF. CDR3 coding DNA: TGTGCCATCAGGGGTGGACAGAATTCACCCCTCCACTTT. This chain links TRBV10-3 with TRBJ1-6; TRBD1 is a possible D gene (6 bases). The germline gives CDR1 ENHRY, CDR2 SYGVKD. This CDR3 has 13 residues. V lost 6 bases to trimming and J lost 7 bases, with 10 bases between them.

The chain links TRBV27 to TRBJ1-2; possibly TRBD1 for D (5 bases). The CDR3 has 14 amino acids. Trimming shortened V by 7 bases and J by 3 bases, and 15 bases separated the two germline ends. Per the germline V gene, CDR1 is MNHEY and CDR2 is SMNVEV (reference sequence). The CDR3: CASTPWGSDYGYTF. The CDR3 DNA follows: TGTGCCAGCACCCCGTGGGGCTCGGACTATGGCTACACCTTC.

The chain carries TRBV5-1 and TRBJ2-7, with TRBD1 as a possible D gene (6 bases). Germline CDR1 is SGHRS and CDR2 is YFSETQ. The CDR3 sequence is 14 residues long. Trimming removed 0 bases at V and 2 bases at J, with 9 bases between. The DNA for the CDR3 is TGCGCCAGCAGCTTGGACAGGGAGACCTACGAGCAGTACTTC. Encoded protein: CASSLDRETYEQYF.

This clone showed up just once. V usage is TRBV19 and J usage is TRBJ1-2; possible D gene TRBD1, 6 bases. V lost 10 bases and J 4 bases, leaving 22 bases between the germline ends. The CDR3 extends over 15 amino acids. Germline V gene sequence: CDR1 LNHDA, CDR2 SQIVND (reference sequence). For the CDR3, the DNA is TGTGCCACTGAATTTGGGGTGCGGGGGCTCTATGGCTACACCTTC. As protein: CATEFGVRGLYGYTF.